The source of this T cell receptor beta chain is a study of blood T cell repertoires in COVID-19. Study context: Researchers got acute and convalescent COVID-19 samples from the United States, Italy and Spain. T cells, B-cell-depleted T cells, or PBMCs provided the cDNA or gDNA that served as material.

V lost 1 base to trimming and J lost 3 bases; unmatched junction nucleotides: 4. The germline CDR1 and CDR2 sequences are LNHNV and YYDKDF (reference sequence). The CDR3 spans 16 residues. This clone appeared a single time. Per the study methods: Reference gene primer amplification in the assay estimated nucleated cell counts. Libraries were prepared by immunoSEQ multiplex PCR; TCRdb keeps only in-frame clonotypes and omits some of them. The V and J calls and clone size are taken from that table; D and trimming were inferred from the DNA. The sample gives 130,000 to 150,000 clones, around 84% of which show up once; roughly two fifths is in the top ten.

This chain joins TRBV15 and TRBJ2-2; TRBD1 matches 8 bases. This receptor was obtained from a human donor in a cohort sampled during active COVID-19. The sample consisted of peripheral blood. The CDR3 sequence: CATSRATGVDTGELFF. For the CDR3, the DNA is TGTGCCACCAGCAGAGCGACAGGGGTTGACACCGGGGAGCTGTTTTTT.